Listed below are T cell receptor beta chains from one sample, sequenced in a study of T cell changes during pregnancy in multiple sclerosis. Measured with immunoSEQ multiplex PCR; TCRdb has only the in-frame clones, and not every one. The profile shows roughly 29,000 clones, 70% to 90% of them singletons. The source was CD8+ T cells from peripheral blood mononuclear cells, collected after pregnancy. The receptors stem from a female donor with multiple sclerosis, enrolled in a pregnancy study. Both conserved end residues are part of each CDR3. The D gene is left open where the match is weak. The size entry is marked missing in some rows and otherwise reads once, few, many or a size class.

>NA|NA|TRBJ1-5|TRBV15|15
TGTGCCACCAGCAGAGATAGTACTAGCAATCAGCCCCAGCATTTT
CATSRDSTSNQPQHF
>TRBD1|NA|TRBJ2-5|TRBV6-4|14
TGTGCCAGCAGTGCGACAGGGGAGGAGGAGACCCAGTACTTC
CASSATGEEETQYF
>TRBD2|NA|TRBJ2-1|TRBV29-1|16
TGCAGCGTTGCAGGGACTAGCGGGAAACCCTACAATGAGCAGTTCTTC
CSVAGTSGKPYNEQFF
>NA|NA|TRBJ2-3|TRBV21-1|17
TGTGCCAGCAGCAAGCCTTGGACTAGCGGGAGATTATATACGCAGTATTTT
CASSKPWTSGRLYTQYF
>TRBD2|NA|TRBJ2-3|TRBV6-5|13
TGTGCCAGCGGTCCTAGCGGGATGGATACGCAGTATTTT
CASGPSGMDTQYF
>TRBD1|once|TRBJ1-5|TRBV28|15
TGTGCCAGCAGCTTCCTCCGGGACAGTAATCAGCCCCAGCATTTT
CASSFLRDSNQPQHF
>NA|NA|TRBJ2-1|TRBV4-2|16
TGTGCCAGCAGCCAAGGGACTGAGTCCCTCTACAATGAGCAGTTCTTC
CASSQGTESLYNEQFF
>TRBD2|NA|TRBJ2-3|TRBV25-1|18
TGTGCCAGCTGGGGGGGATCGGAGCGTATAGGATTCACAGATACGCAGTATTTT
CASWGGSERIGFTDTQYF
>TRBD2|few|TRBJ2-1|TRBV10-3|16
TGTGCCATCAGTGAGGGACTAGCGAAGTCCTACAATGAGCAGTTCTTC
CAISEGLAKSYNEQFF
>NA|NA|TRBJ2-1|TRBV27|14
TGTGCCAGTACGCAGTTCAGCTCCTACAATGAGCAGTTCTTC
CASTQFSSYNEQFF
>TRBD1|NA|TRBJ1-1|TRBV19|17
TGTGCCAGTAGTATAGTTTCCGTCGACAGGGTGGCCACTGAAGCTTTCTTT
CASSIVSVDRVATEAFF
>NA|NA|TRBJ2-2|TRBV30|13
TGTGCCTGGAGTGTAGGAACAGCCGGGGAGCTGTTTTTT
CAWSVGTAGELFF
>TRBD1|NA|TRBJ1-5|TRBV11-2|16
TGTGCCAGCAGCACCGTCAGGGGGTATAGCAATCAGCCCCAGCATTTT
CASSTVRGYSNQPQHF
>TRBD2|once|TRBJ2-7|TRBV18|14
TGTGCCACCACTCTAGCGGGAGAAGTCGACGAGCAGTACTTC
CATTLAGEVDEQYF
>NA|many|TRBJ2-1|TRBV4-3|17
TGCGCCAGCAGCCCCTCCCTTAGTGAGAGCTCCTACAATGAGCAGTTCTTC
CASSPSLSESSYNEQFF
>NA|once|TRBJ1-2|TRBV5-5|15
TGTGCCAGCAGCTTGGGGCCAGGGCAGGCTGTTGGCTACACCTTC
CASSLGPGQAVGYTF
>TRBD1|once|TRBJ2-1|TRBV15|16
TGTGCCACCAGCAGTGAATGGGACAGGGATTCCAATGAGCAGTTCTTC
CATSSEWDRDSNEQFF
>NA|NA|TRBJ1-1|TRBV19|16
TGTGCCAGTAGTATAGGTTGGTCAGGTTTAAACACTGAAGCTTTCTTT
CASSIGWSGLNTEAFF
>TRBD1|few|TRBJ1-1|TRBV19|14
TGTGCCAGTAGTCTCGGGACAGGGGTTACTGAAGCTTTCTTT
CASSLGTGVTEAFF
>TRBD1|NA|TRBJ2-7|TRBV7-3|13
TGTGCCAGCAGCTTAGGGGACAGCTACGAGCAGTACTTC
CASSLGDSYEQYF
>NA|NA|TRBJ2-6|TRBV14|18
TGTGCCAGCAGCCTCTGGACTCCCCCAGGCTCTGGGGCCAACGTCCTGACTTTC
CASSLWTPPGSGANVLTF
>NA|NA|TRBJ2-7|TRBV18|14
TGTGCCAGCTCACCTGGACGGGAGACCTACGAGCAGTACTTC
CASSPGRETYEQYF
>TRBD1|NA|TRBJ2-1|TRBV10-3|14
TGTGCCATCAGTGTTCCCAGGGACAGGGGCCAGCAGTTCTTC
CAISVPRDRGQQFF
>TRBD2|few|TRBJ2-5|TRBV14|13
TGTGCCAGCAGCCAGGGACTAGGCGAGACCCAGTACTTC
CASSQGLGETQYF
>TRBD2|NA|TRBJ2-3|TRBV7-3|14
TGTGCCAGCAGCTTAAGCGGGAGTCCAGATACGCAGTATTTT
CASSLSGSPDTQYF
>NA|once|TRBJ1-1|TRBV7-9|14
TGTGCCAGCAGCTTGACTACGACATATAGTGAAGCTTTCTTT
CASSLTTTYSEAFF
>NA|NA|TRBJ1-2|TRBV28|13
TGTGCCAGCGCCCCTGGGGCAGTCTATGGCTACACCTTC
CASAPGAVYGYTF
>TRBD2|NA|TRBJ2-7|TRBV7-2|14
TGTGCCAGCAGCATGGGACTAGCGGTCTACGAGCAGTACTTC
CASSMGLAVYEQYF
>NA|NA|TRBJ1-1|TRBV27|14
TGTGCCAGCAGTACGACAGGTAGTCTCACTGAAGCTTTCTTT
CASSTTGSLTEAFF
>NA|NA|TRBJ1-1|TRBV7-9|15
TGTGCCAGCAGCTTAGGGGGACTGGCGTACACTGAAGCTTTCTTT
CASSLGGLAYTEAFF
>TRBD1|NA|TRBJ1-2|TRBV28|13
TGTGCCAGCAGGGACAGGGGAGACTATGGCTACACCTTC
CASRDRGDYGYTF
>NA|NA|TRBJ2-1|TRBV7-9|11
TGTGCCAGCAGCTTAAGTAGTGAGCAGTTCTTC
CASSLSSEQFF
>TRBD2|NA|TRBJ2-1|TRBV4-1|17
TGCGCCAGCAGCCTTGGACTAGCGGGAGGTCGTGGGGATGAGCAGTTCTTC
CASSLGLAGGRGDEQFF
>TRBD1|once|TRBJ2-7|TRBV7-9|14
TGTGCCAGCAGCTCCCAGACAGGGGTCTACGAGCAGTACTTC
CASSSQTGVYEQYF
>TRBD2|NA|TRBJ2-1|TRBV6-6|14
TGTGCCAGCAGTCCTAGCGGGAGCTACAATGAGCAGTTCTTC
CASSPSGSYNEQFF
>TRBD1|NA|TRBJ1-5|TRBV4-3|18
TGCGCCAGCAGCCAAGACTGGCCTGGGGCAGGGGGAAATCAGCCCCAGCATTTT
CASSQDWPGAGGNQPQHF
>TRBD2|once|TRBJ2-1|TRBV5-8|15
TGTGCCAGCAGCCTGTTAGCGGGAGCCGAGGGTGAGCAGTTCTTC
CASSLLAGAEGEQFF
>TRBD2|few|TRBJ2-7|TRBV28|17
TGTGCCAGCAGTTTAATTTTAGCCGGGAGGGCGGGCGACGAGCAGTACTTC
CASSLILAGRAGDEQYF
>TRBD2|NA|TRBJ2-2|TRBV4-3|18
TGCGCCAGCAGCCACCTGGGGGAACCGGGACTACCCTTCGGGGAGCTGTTTTTT
CASSHLGEPGLPFGELFF
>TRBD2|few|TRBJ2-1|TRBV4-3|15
TGCGCCAGCAGCCAAGGGACGGGGAGGGCGAATGAGCAGTTCTTC
CASSQGTGRANEQFF
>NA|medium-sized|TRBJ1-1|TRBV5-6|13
TGTGCCAGCAGCTTTGTACAGAACACTGAAGCTTTCTTT
CASSFVQNTEAFF
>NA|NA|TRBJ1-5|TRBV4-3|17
TGCGCCAGCAGCCAAGATAGGGGGACCGGGACACATCAGCCCCAGCATTTT
CASSQDRGTGTHQPQHF
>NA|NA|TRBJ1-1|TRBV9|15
TGTGCCAGCAGCGTAGAGGCATCGGCGGGCACTGAAGCTTTCTTT
CASSVEASAGTEAFF
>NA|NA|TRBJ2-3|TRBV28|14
TGTGCCAGCAGTTACGACGCGGGGCCAGATACGCAGTATTTT
CASSYDAGPDTQYF
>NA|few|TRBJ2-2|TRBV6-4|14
TGTGCCAGCAGTGACGGGCGGGACACCGGGGAGCTGTTTTTT
CASSDGRDTGELFF
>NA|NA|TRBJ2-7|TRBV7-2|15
TGTGCCAGCAGCCCAAAATCTAGCGAAGCCTACGAGCAGTACTTC
CASSPKSSEAYEQYF
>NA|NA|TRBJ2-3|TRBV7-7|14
TGTGCTAGCAGCTTAGATATAGGGGTAGATACGCAGTATTTT
CASSLDIGVDTQYF